What follows are 32 T cell receptor beta chains derived from one specimen sequenced in a study of cytotoxic CD8 clonotypes in ibrutinib-treated CLL. Profiled with immunoSEQ multiplex PCR; TCRdb holds only in-frame clones, not every one. This sample has over 140,000 clones, with approximately 80% found just once. The starting material was PBMCs, obtained after 36 months of ibrutinib treatment. The receptors were sampled from a human donor with chronic lymphocytic leukemia.

The gene calls are TRBV30 and TRBJ1-4; D not certain. V was clipped by 7 bases and J by 5 bases, with 8 bases between them. Per germline, CDR1 GTSNPN and CDR2 SVGIG (reference sequence). CDR3 size: 11 residues. As DNA, the CDR3 is TGTGCCTTTCTAATAAATGAAAAACTGTTTTTT. Translated: CAFLINEKLFF.

This clone appeared many times. V usage is TRBV25-1 and J usage is TRBJ2-2, with D possibly being TRBD1 or TRBD2 (6 bases each). CDR1 is MGHDK and CDR2 is SYGVNS in the germline V gene. V lost 5 bases and J 6 bases, leaving 22 bases between the germline ends. The CDR3 is made up of 17 amino acids. The chain's CDR3 is CASSSPGGQGDPGELFF. The CDR3 DNA reads TGTGCCAGCAGTTCTCCCGGGGGACAAGGGGATCCCGGGGAGCTGTTTTTT. The complete variable domain, with remaining parts taken from reference TRBV25-1 and TRBJ2-2, reads EADIYQTPRYLVIGTGKKITLECSQTMGHDKMYWYQQDPGMELHLIHYSYGVNSTEKGDLSSESTVSRIRTEHFPLTLESARPSHTSQYLCASSSPGGQGDPGELFFGEGSRLTVL.

The chain uses TRBV5-4 and TRBJ1-2; 10 bases map to TRBD1. Germline V gives CDR1 SGHNT, CDR2 YYREEE (reference sequence). Germline trimming cut 4 bases from V and 4 bases from J; bases unmatched to any gene: 4. The CDR3 is 14 amino acids. Here the CDR3 reads CASSLGTGAYGYTF. CDR3 sequence (DNA): TGTGCCAGCAGCCTAGGGACAGGGGCCTATGGCTACACCTTC.

This clone has more than one count but fewer than ten. This chain connects TRBV28 to TRBJ2-2; D tentatively fits TRBD1 or TRBD2 (6 bases each). Germline CDR1 reads MDHEN; CDR2 reads SYDVKM. The length of the CDR3 is 16 residues. V gave up 2 bases and J gave up 0 bases, with 10 bases separating them. CDR3 protein: CASSLTGAANTGELFF. The CDR3 DNA follows: TGTGCCAGCAGTTTAACGGGGGCTGCGAACACCGGGGAGCTGTTTTTT.

This chain links TRBV27 with TRBJ1-2; TRBD1 agrees at 7 bases. This CDR3 is 15 amino acids long. Unmatched junction bases numbered 6, after V lost 1 base and J lost 4 bases. Germline V gene data show CDR1 as MNHEY and CDR2 as SMNVEV (reference sequence). The CDR3 spells CASSLLAGGSYGYTF. The CDR3 DNA is TGTGCCAGCAGTTTATTGGCAGGGGGATCCTATGGCTACACCTTC.

The rearrangement links TRBV5-1 to TRBJ2-7, with 8 bases matching TRBD2. Looked up from germline, CDR1 is SGHRS and CDR2 is YFSETQ. The CDR3 totals 15 residues. Trimming took 0 bases from V and 4 from J; bases not matched to a gene: 6. Written as DNA, the CDR3 is TGCGCCAGCAGCTTGGTCGGCGGGGGGATATACGAGCAGTACTTC. As protein: CASSLVGGGIYEQYF.

This clone came up a few times. The genes are TRBV19 and TRBJ1-1; D is undetermined. CDR3 length: 13 residues. Germline lookup yields CDR1 LNHDA and CDR2 SQIVND (reference sequence). The V gene lost 4 bases and the J gene lost 1 base, with 7 bases spanning the gap. CDR3 nucleotide sequence: TGTGCCAGTAGTACCACACCGAACACTGAAGCTTTCTTT. Translating gives CASSTTPNTEAFF.

This clone was picked up a small number of times. Other DNA sequences in the sample encode the same CDR3. For the CDR3, the DNA is TGCGCCAGCAGCTTGGAAGAGACCCAGTACTTC. It is translated as CASSLEETQYF. The J gene is TRBJ2-5, the V gene TRBV5-1, with D unresolved. Trimming took off 0 bases at V and 3 bases at J, with 0 bases between the two ends. The CDR3 loop spans 11 amino acids. Per germline, CDR1 SGHRS and CDR2 YFSETQ.

This sequence joins TRBV2 and TRBJ2-4; 7 nucleotides line up with TRBD1. V dropped 6 bases and J dropped 0; count of bases not matched to a gene: 5. The CDR3 loop spans 15 amino acids. Germline CDR1 reads SNHLY; CDR2 reads FYNNEI. The CDR3 protein is CASSPDRLAKNIQYF. In DNA form, the CDR3 reads TGTGCCAGCAGCCCGGACAGGCTAGCCAAAAACATTCAGTACTTC.

V is TRBV7-9 and J is TRBJ1-2; D is unresolved. Looked up from germline, CDR1 is SEHNR and CDR2 is FQNEAQ (reference sequence). There are 13 residues in the CDR3. With 5 bases removed from V and 6 bases from J, the gap between germline ends came to 13 bases. The CDR3 region is CASSHVQVHGYTF. CDR3 nucleotides: TGTGCCAGCAGCCATGTACAAGTTCATGGCTACACCTTC.

The J gene is TRBJ1-6, the V gene TRBV5-1; unclear D gene. CDR3 length equals 16 residues. The V and J ends lost 8 bases and 4 bases respectively, with 19 bases between them. Germline CDR1 and CDR2: SGHRS and YFSETQ. CDR3 residues: CARLLRDSSYNSPLHF. The CDR3 nucleotides are TGCGCCAGGCTATTGAGGGATTCTTCATATAATTCACCCCTCCACTTT. The whole variable domain, remainder taken from reference TRBV5-1 and TRBJ1-6, is KAGVTQTPRYLIKTRGQQVTLSCSPISGHRSVSWYQQTPGQGLQFLFEYFSETQRNKGNFPGRFSGRQFSNSRSEMNVSTLELGDSALYLCARLLRDSSYNSPLHFGNGTRLTVT.

This chain connects TRBV27 to TRBJ2-2; D gene unclear. The V gene lost 3 bases and the J gene lost 1 base, with 6 bases spanning the gap. The V gene's germline CDR1 is MNHEY and CDR2 SMNVEV (reference sequence). The CDR3 contains 14 residues. The CDR3 region has the DNA TGTGCCAGCAGTTTGGGGATGAACACCGGGGAGCTGTTTTTT. It is translated as CASSLGMNTGELFF.

The chain is built from TRBV7-6 and TRBJ2-2; 12 bases are shared with TRBD2. The CDR3 covers 14 residues. Germline CDR1 and CDR2: SGHVS and FNYEAQ. Trimming cost V 4 bases and J 7 bases; bases outside gene matches: 1. CDR3 region: CASSSGLAGGELFF. The CDR3 DNA follows: TGTGCCAGCAGCTCGGGACTAGCGGGCGGGGAGCTGTTTTTT.

The rearrangement uses TRBV19 and TRBJ1-2; 8 bases line up with TRBD1. After removal of 1 base from V and 2 bases from J, the junction contained 0 bases not matched to a gene. Germline V gene data show CDR1 as LNHDA and CDR2 as SQIVND (reference sequence). The CDR3 has 14 amino acids. The CDR3 protein is CASSIGTGNYGYTF. The DNA of the CDR3 is TGTGCCAGTAGTATAGGGACAGGGAACTATGGCTACACCTTC.

The rearrangement links TRBV15 to TRBJ1-1; D ambiguous. V was pared by 3 bases and J by 10 bases, with 18 bases between. The CDR3 totals 14 residues. The V gene's germline CDR1 is LNHNV and CDR2 YYDKDF (reference sequence). CDR3 nucleotides: TGTGCCACCAGCAGGGCACGAGCCAAGGAAGGAGCTTTCTTT. Amino acid sequence: CATSRARAKEGAFF.

This chain's CDR3 is CASSADPGSGETQYF. CDR3 DNA: TGTGCCAGCAGCGCGGACCCGGGGAGTGGAGAGACCCAGTACTTC. The V call is TRBV9, the J call TRBJ2-5, with D possibly matching TRBD2 (5 bases). This CDR3 is built from 15 residues. Germline V lookup: CDR1 SGDLS, CDR2 YYNGEE. V was pared by 3 bases and J by 4 bases, with 16 bases between.

This clone appeared a single time. The chain couples TRBV5-8 to TRBJ2-2; 7 positions match TRBD1. The CDR3 runs 18 residues. V dropped 3 bases and J dropped 2; count of bases not matched to a gene: 13. Germline V CDR1 and CDR2: SGHTS, YDEGEE. The CDR3 loop is CASSSLWDSEINTGELFF. CDR3 coding DNA: TGTGCCAGCAGCTCGCTTTGGGACAGCGAAATAAACACCGGGGAGCTGTTTTTT.

The chain links TRBV19 to TRBJ1-1; D gene uncertain. CDR3 length equals 12 residues. V lost 5 bases and J 6 bases, leaving 10 bases between the germline ends. Germline V gene sequence: CDR1 LNHDA, CDR2 SQIVND (reference sequence). Here the CDR3 reads CASSPRVAEAFF. CDR3 coding DNA: TGTGCCAGTAGTCCCCGGGTAGCTGAAGCTTTCTTT.

This sequence joins TRBV18 and TRBJ1-4; maybe TRBD1 (6 bases). Trimming pared 1 base from V and 8 bases from J, leaving 17 bases between. CDR1 KGHSH and CDR2 LQKENI come from the germline V gene. This CDR3 has 16 amino acids. The CDR3 DNA reads as TGTGCCAGCTCACCACAAAGCGGGGGCGAGGGGGAAAAACTGTTTTTT. Residues: CASSPQSGGEGEKLFF.

Written as DNA, the CDR3 is TGCGCCAGCAGGCCCCTCCCGGCGGACTTCTACGAGCAGTACTTC. Translating it yields CASRPLPADFYEQYF. The rearrangement uses TRBV4-1 and TRBJ2-7, with D possibly matching TRBD2 (5 bases). Germline-derived CDR1 and CDR2 are MGHRA and YSYEKL. With 6 bases removed from V and 3 bases from J, the gap between germline ends came to 18 bases. The CDR3 is made up of 15 amino acids.

This clone was counted only a few times. This rearrangement joins TRBV27 to TRBJ1-5, with 8 bases aligning to TRBD1. This CDR3 has 15 amino acids. V lost 2 bases, J lost 5 bases, and 5 bases stayed unmatched. CDR1 is MNHEY, CDR2 SMNVEV, per germline (reference sequence). The CDR3 DNA follows: TGTGCCAGCAGTTTAGGCCAGGGGGCCTATCAGCCCCAGCATTTT. Protein: CASSLGQGAYQPQHF.

This sequence joins TRBV30 and TRBJ1-6; 7 nucleotides line up with TRBD1. The germline gives CDR1 GTSNPN, CDR2 SVGIG (reference sequence). The CDR3 spans 12 residues. V shed 8 bases, J shed 5 bases, and the junction held 3 bases outside the gene matches. CDR3 loop: CARGTDNSPLHF. CDR3 nucleotide sequence: TGTGCCCGTGGGACAGATAATTCACCCCTCCACTTT.

The chain links TRBV30 to TRBJ1-1; a possible D gene is TRBD1 (5 bases). Trimming cost V 0 bases and J 9 bases, with 11 bases left between them. Germline V lookup: CDR1 GTSNPN, CDR2 SVGIG (reference sequence). The CDR3 is made up of 12 amino acids. The CDR3 sequence is CAWSVQRGQAFF. CDR3 nucleotides: TGTGCCTGGAGTGTACAGAGGGGCCAAGCTTTCTTT.

This chain links TRBV7-9 with TRBJ1-2; 7 bases agree with TRBD1. V trimming: 4 bases; J trimming: 5 bases; junction bases outside the gene matches: 7. Germline CDR1 is SEHNR and CDR2 is FQNEAQ (reference sequence). The CDR3 is made up of 14 amino acids. DNA for the CDR3: TGTGCCAGCAGCTCGCGGGACAGCCTATATGGCTACACCTTC. Translation gives CASSSRDSLYGYTF.

The CDR3 DNA reads as TGTGCCAGTAGTATAAGTCGGACTAATTCACCCCTCCACTTT. Translating it yields CASSISRTNSPLHF. V usage is TRBV19 and J usage is TRBJ1-6, with D unclear. This CDR3 has 14 amino acids. Germline assignment: CDR1 LNHDA and CDR2 SQIVND (reference sequence). V dropped 2 bases and J dropped 6 bases, with 8 bases sitting between them.

The chain is built from TRBV5-6 and TRBJ1-4; D may be TRBD1 (6 bases). Per the germline V gene, CDR1 is SGHDT and CDR2 is YYEEEE. V was pared by 0 bases and J by 7 bases, with 10 bases between. CDR3 length: 14 amino acids. The DNA for the CDR3 is TGTGCCAGCAGCTTGGACAGGGTGGTTGAAAAACTGTTTTTT. Its protein is CASSLDRVVEKLFF.

The J gene is TRBJ2-7, the V gene TRBV5-6, with TRBD2 as a possible D gene (5 bases). The V gene lost 4 bases and the J gene lost 2 bases, with 16 bases spanning the gap. Germline-derived CDR1 and CDR2 are SGHDT and YYEEEE. The CDR3 contains 15 residues. In nucleotides, the CDR3 is TGTGCCAGCAGCCCCGGGGATATATTAACCTACGAGCAGTACTTC. It encodes CASSPGDILTYEQYF.

The chain uses TRBV7-8 and TRBJ2-7; D may match TRBD1 or TRBD2 (5 bases each). CDR3 length equals 16 residues. Trimming removed 7 bases from V and 0 bases from J, with 19 bases in between. The germline gives CDR1 SGHVS, CDR2 FQNEAQ. This chain's CDR3 is CASTIGTFVYSYEQYF. The CDR3 coding sequence is TGTGCCAGCACCATAGGGACCTTTGTGTACTCCTACGAGCAGTACTTC.

V and J are TRBV18 and TRBJ2-2, with D perhaps matching TRBD1 (5 bases). Germline lookup yields CDR1 KGHSH and CDR2 LQKENI. This CDR3 is built from 14 residues. V dropped 5 bases and J dropped 8 bases, with 15 bases sitting between them. This chain's CDR3 is CASSSLMGPGELFF. CDR3 bases: TGTGCCAGCTCATCACTGATGGGGCCAGGGGAGCTGTTTTTT.

This chain links TRBV5-4 with TRBJ1-2; D not certain. Looked up from germline, CDR1 is SGHNT and CDR2 is YYREEE (reference sequence). V was shortened by 0 bases and J by 4 bases, with 16 bases between the two germline ends. This CDR3 comprises 16 residues. The CDR3 protein is CASSLVAAGRGYGYTF. CDR3 bases: TGTGCCAGCAGCTTGGTTGCGGCAGGCCGAGGCTATGGCTACACCTTC.

V is TRBV29-1 and J is TRBJ2-7; possible D gene TRBD1, 5 bases. CDR1 is SQVTM, CDR2 ANQGSEA, per germline. Between the trimmed V and J ends, which lost 4 bases and 4 bases, there was a span of 14 bases. CDR3 size: 13 residues. CDR3 nucleotides: TGCAGCGTTGTTGGGCAGGGTGGGTACGAGCAGTACTTC. Translated, it gives CSVVGQGGYEQYF.

The DNA of the CDR3 is TGTGCCAGCAGCGGCACAGAAGTTAGCAATCAGCCCCAGCATTTT. Translated: CASSGTEVSNQPQHF. The chain combines TRBV7-7 with TRBJ1-5; D unclear. Trimming removed 5 bases at V and 0 bases at J, with 11 bases between. In germline, CDR1 is SSHAT, CDR2 FNYEAQ (reference sequence). The CDR3 is made up of 15 amino acids.